This T cell receptor beta chain was captured in a study of identical twins. The V gene's germline CDR1 is LGHDT and CDR2 YNNKEL (reference sequence). The V end was cut by 1 base, the J end by 2 bases, with 7 bases between. This CDR3 region has 14 residues. This clonotype was detected only a few times. TCRdb re-called the 5' RACE reads with MiXCR, one entry per CDR3 protein. The table has about 280,000 distinct CDR3 sequences, about 8.3% seen once. These same records also appear under a second study, on yellow fever vaccine responses in identical twins.

The sequence was obtained from a woman younger than 30 in good health. This chain connects TRBV3-1 to TRBJ2-3, with D possibly being TRBD2 (6 bases). The material sequenced was memory (CD45RO+) T cells sorted from blood. The CDR3 sequence: CASSQGGATDTQYF. CDR3 DNA sequence: TGTGCCAGCAGCCAAGGCGGGGCCACAGATACGCAGTATTTT.